The 23 T cell receptor beta chains below come from one sample, sequenced in a study of cytomegalovirus exposure and HLA in healthy donors. TCRdb keeps only in-frame clones here, not all; method: immunoSEQ multiplex PCR. The table lists around 140,000 clones, 70% to 90% of them singletons. The sequencing input was PBMCs. The receptors were gathered from a man aged 18 to 30 in good health and CMV-seropositive.

V is TRBV4-1 and J is TRBJ1-2, with D tentatively TRBD1 (5 bases). Trimming took off 2 bases at V and 8 bases at J, with 21 bases between the two ends. Per germline, CDR1 MGHRA and CDR2 YSYEKL. This CDR3 spans 16 amino acids. The CDR3 protein is CASSQNPLVWGPGYTF. The CDR3 nucleotides are TGCGCCAGCAGCCAAAATCCCCTGGTGTGGGGCCCAGGCTACACCTTC.

The chain joins TRBV2 to TRBJ1-1; no reliable D call. CDR3 length: 13 residues. V was trimmed by 8 bases and J by 1 base, leaving 11 bases between them. The germline gives CDR1 SNHLY, CDR2 FYNNEI. The CDR3 sequence is CASESNKNTEAFF. As DNA, the CDR3 is TGTGCCAGCGAGAGCAATAAGAACACTGAAGCTTTCTTT.

This chain uses TRBV2 with TRBJ2-3; a weak D match, TRBD1 (5 bases). Trimming shortened V by 4 bases and J by 4 bases, and 18 bases separated the two germline ends. The germline V gene encodes CDR1 SNHLY and CDR2 FYNNEI. The CDR3 extends over 16 amino acids. The CDR3 reads CASSAGGAGWPDTQYF. The CDR3 nucleotides are TGTGCCAGCAGTGCCGGTGGGGCAGGGTGGCCAGATACGCAGTATTTT.

The gene calls are TRBV11-2 and TRBJ1-2, with a weak D call TRBD1 (5 bases). The CDR3 loop spans 13 amino acids. The V end was cut by 5 bases, the J end by 1 base, with 8 bases between. Germline lookup yields CDR1 SGHAT and CDR2 FQNNGV. The CDR3 spells CASSRQYNYGYTF. DNA for the CDR3: TGTGCCAGCAGCCGACAGTATAACTATGGCTACACCTTC.

This chain joins TRBV7-6 and TRBJ2-2, with D perhaps TRBD2 (5 bases). V lost 5 bases, J lost 6 bases, and 13 bases lay in between. In germline, CDR1 is SGHVS, CDR2 FNYEAQ. The CDR3 runs 14 residues. Written as DNA, the CDR3 is TGTGCCAGCAGCCTCCCAGTCGGGGCCGGGGAGCTGTTTTTT. It yields the protein CASSLPVGAGELFF.

With respect to this clone: Within the sample, other DNA sequences also encode this same CDR3. V gene TRBV30 combines with J gene TRBJ2-7; 7 positions match TRBD1. Germline CDR1 GTSNPN, CDR2 SVGIG (reference sequence). J was trimmed by 3 bases and V by 1 base; bases with no gene match: 12. This CDR3 is 16 amino acids long. The CDR3 reads CAWSATDRAQGYEQYF. CDR3 sequence (DNA): TGTGCCTGGAGTGCAACTGACAGGGCCCAGGGCTACGAGCAGTACTTC.

The V and J genes are TRBV5-4 and TRBJ1-1; D is undetermined. Per the germline V gene, CDR1 is SGHNT and CDR2 is YYREEE (reference sequence). CDR3 length: 11 residues. Trimming removed 5 bases at V and 4 bases at J, with 6 bases between. The CDR3, as DNA: TGTGCCAGCAGTACGGTCACTGAAGCTTTCTTT. As protein: CASSTVTEAFF.

This clone was seen just once. CDR3 bases: TGCGCCAGCAGCTTGTGGGCGGGCTCCTACGAGCAGTACTTC. Translating gives CASSLWAGSYEQYF. The genes are TRBV5-1 and TRBJ2-7; tentatively, D is TRBD2 (5 bases). Germline lookup yields CDR1 SGHRS and CDR2 YFSETQ. This CDR3 has 14 amino acids. The V end lost 1 base, the J end lost 0 bases, and 8 bases lay between the germline ends.

The V gene is TRBV15, the J gene TRBJ2-5; a possible D gene is TRBD1 (5 bases). The ends were cut back, 0 bases at V and 1 base at J, with 15 bases in the middle. Germline V CDR1 and CDR2: LNHNV, YYDKDF (reference sequence). This CDR3 has 17 amino acids. CDR3 sequence reads: CATSRDLLTATQETQYF. In DNA, the CDR3 is TGTGCCACCAGCAGAGATCTTTTGACAGCAACCCAAGAGACCCAGTACTTC.

The V call is TRBV28, the J call TRBJ1-1, with 7 bases matching TRBD1. V was pared by 6 bases and J by 1 base, with 11 bases of the junction left unmatched. The CDR3 has 16 residues. Germline V gene lookup returns CDR1 MDHEN and CDR2 SYDVKM. The CDR3 sequence: CASSNRGRGSNTEAFF. CDR3 coding DNA: TGTGCCAGCAGCAACCGAGGCAGGGGGTCGAACACTGAAGCTTTCTTT.

The chain recombines TRBV29-1 with TRBJ1-4; 8 nucleotides line up with TRBD1. J lost 7 bases, V lost 7 bases, and 2 bases had no gene match. Germline values: CDR1 SQVTM, CDR2 ANQGSEA. CDR3 size: 11 residues. CDR3 in DNA: TGCAGCGCTGGACAGGGTGAAAAACTGTTTTTT. Its protein product is CSAGQGEKLFF.

The gene calls are TRBV5-6 and TRBJ2-5; D perhaps matches TRBD1 (6 bases). The V gene lost 1 base and the J gene lost 0 bases, with 7 bases spanning the gap. Germline V CDR1 and CDR2: SGHDT, YYEEEE. The CDR3 is made up of 14 amino acids. CDR3 in DNA: TGTGCCAGCAGCTTGAGGGGGTACCAAGAGACCCAGTACTTC. It specifies CASSLRGYQETQYF.

The chain combines TRBV30 with TRBJ2-1, with 8 bases matching TRBD2. Germline assignment: CDR1 GTSNPN and CDR2 SVGIG (reference sequence). This CDR3 region has 14 residues. Unmatched junction bases numbered 12, after V lost 4 bases and J lost 10 bases. The CDR3 coding sequence is TGTGCCTGGACCCCGGGACTAGAGTCGCGAGAGCAGTTCTTC. It specifies CAWTPGLESREQFF.

J is TRBJ1-1 and V is TRBV5-1; D is ambiguous. The CDR3 spans 16 residues. CDR1 and CDR2 (germline): SGHRS, YFSETQ. V lost 0 bases, J lost 1 base, and 13 bases lay in between. This chain's CDR3 is CASSLAEVQTNTEAFF. For the CDR3, the DNA is TGCGCCAGCAGCTTGGCCGAGGTACAAACGAACACTGAAGCTTTCTTT.

A single count supports this clone. This chain uses TRBV2 with TRBJ1-2, with D perhaps TRBD1 (5 bases). Germline values: CDR1 SNHLY, CDR2 FYNNEI. The CDR3 spans 13 residues. Deletions cut 4 bases from V and 4 bases from J, with 10 bases between. The DNA of the CDR3 is TGTGCCAGCAGTGTTTACAGGTCCTATGGCTACACCTTC. It codes for CASSVYRSYGYTF.

The V call is TRBV6-5, the J call TRBJ1-4, with D perhaps TRBD1 (6 bases). The ends were cut back, 0 bases at V and 10 bases at J, with 9 bases in the middle. The CDR3 sequence is 13 residues long. Per the germline V gene, CDR1 is MNHEY and CDR2 is SVGAGI. The CDR3 protein is CASSYSVQGKLFF. The CDR3 nucleotides read TGTGCCAGCAGTTACTCCGTACAGGGAAAACTGTTTTTT.

The CDR3 DNA reads TGTGCCAGCTCAGTTGGGACAGAAGCTTTCTTT. It encodes CASSVGTEAFF. The chain uses TRBV18 and TRBJ1-1; weak D call: TRBD1 (6 bases). The V end lost 5 bases, the J end lost 8 bases, and 9 bases lay between the germline ends. Germline CDR1 and CDR2: KGHSH and LQKENI. The CDR3 length is 11 residues.

V is TRBV2 and J is TRBJ2-7; unclear D gene. Germline V gene data show CDR1 as SNHLY and CDR2 as FYNNEI. Between the trimmed V and J ends, which lost 6 bases and 6 bases, there was a span of 9 bases. The CDR3 runs to 11 residues. The CDR3 region has the DNA TGTGCCAGCAGCCTCAGGTCCGAGCAGTACTTC. Translating gives CASSLRSEQYF.

The CDR3 DNA reads TGTGCCAGCAGCTTAGACGGAGGCCTTAATGAAAAACTGTTTTTT. It yields the protein CASSLDGGLNEKLFF. V usage is TRBV7-7 and J usage is TRBJ1-4; D call uncertain. CDR3 length equals 15 residues. The germline V and J ends were trimmed by 1 base and 4 bases, with 10 bases remaining between them. The germline V gene has CDR1 SSHAT and CDR2 FNYEAQ (reference sequence).

The chain employs TRBV30 and TRBJ2-5; 7 bases align to TRBD1. Losses at the gene ends were 7 bases for V and 3 bases for J; bases not matched to a gene: 17. The CDR3 loop spans 16 amino acids. CDR1 is GTSNPN and CDR2 is SVGIG in the germline V gene (reference sequence). DNA of the CDR3: TGTGCCTACACCCTGGGGACAGCTTACTACGAAGAGACCCAGTACTTC. It encodes CAYTLGTAYYEETQYF.

V and J are TRBV19 and TRBJ1-2; the match to TRBD1 covers 9 bases. Germline CDR1 and CDR2: LNHDA and SQIVND (reference sequence). This CDR3 spans 15 amino acids. Germline trimming cut 1 base from V and 6 bases from J; bases unmatched to any gene: 6. This CDR3 reads CASSIGGTGPDGYTF. In DNA, the CDR3 is TGTGCCAGTAGTATAGGGGGGACAGGGCCGGATGGCTACACCTTC.

The chain carries TRBV5-6 and TRBJ2-3; the D gene is possibly TRBD2 (5 bases). In germline, CDR1 is SGHDT, CDR2 YYEEEE. V gave up 0 bases and J gave up 4 bases, with 6 bases separating them. CDR3 length: 13 amino acids. In DNA form, the CDR3 reads TGTGCCAGCAGCTTGGTGAGGGCAGATACGCAGTATTTT. Protein product: CASSLVRADTQYF.

This chain connects TRBV2 to TRBJ2-2; D is uncertain. This CDR3 contains 14 residues. Germline assignment: CDR1 SNHLY and CDR2 FYNNEI. Trimming left V 4 bases short and J 3 bases short, with 9 bases between. CDR3 in amino acids: CASSAPSYTGELFF. In DNA form, the CDR3 reads TGTGCCAGCAGTGCCCCCTCCTACACCGGGGAGCTGTTTTTT.